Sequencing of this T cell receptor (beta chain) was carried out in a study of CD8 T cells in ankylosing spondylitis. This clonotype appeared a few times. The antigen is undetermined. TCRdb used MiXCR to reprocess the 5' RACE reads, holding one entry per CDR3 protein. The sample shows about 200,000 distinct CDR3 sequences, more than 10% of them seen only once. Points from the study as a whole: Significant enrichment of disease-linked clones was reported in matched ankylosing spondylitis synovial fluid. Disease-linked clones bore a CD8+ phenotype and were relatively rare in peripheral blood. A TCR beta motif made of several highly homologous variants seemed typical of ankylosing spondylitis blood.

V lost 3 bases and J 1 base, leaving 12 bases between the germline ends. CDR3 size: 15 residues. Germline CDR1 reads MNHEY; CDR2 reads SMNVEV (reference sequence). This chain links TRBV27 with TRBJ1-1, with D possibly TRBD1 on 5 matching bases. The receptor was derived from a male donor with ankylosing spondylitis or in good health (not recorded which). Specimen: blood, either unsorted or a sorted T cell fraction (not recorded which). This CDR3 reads CASSFWQGGNTEAFF. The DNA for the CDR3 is TGTGCCAGCAGTTTCTGGCAGGGAGGGAACACTGAAGCTTTCTTT.